One sample yielded the 8 T cell receptor beta chains listed below, sequenced in a study of shared clonotypes between healthy human individuals. TCRdb's table, derived via immunoSEQ multiplex PCR, lists solely in-frame clones and lacks some. This repertoire shows approximately 340,000 clones, more than 60% found once; its top ten account for 10%. Sequences were obtained from memory CD4+ T cells sorted from blood. Specified subset: CD45RA-negative fraction. The receptors here all came from a man under 40 in good health.

The table lists this clone with a few counts. The gene calls are TRBV30 and TRBJ1-2; 7 positions agree with TRBD1. The CDR3 contains 13 residues. The V gene's germline CDR1 is GTSNPN and CDR2 SVGIG (reference sequence). V lost 0 bases, J lost 7 bases, and 5 bases stayed unmatched. CDR3 DNA: TGTGCCTGGAGTGTAACAGGGGTTTTTGGCTACACCTTC. Translation: CAWSVTGVFGYTF.

In its sample, this clone was seen a few times. The chain couples TRBV11-2 to TRBJ2-1; D not certain. V lost 2 bases, J lost 8 bases, and 10 bases lay in between. Looked up from germline, CDR1 is SGHAT and CDR2 is FQNNGV. The CDR3 spans 13 residues. The DNA for the CDR3 is TGTGCCAGCAGCTTATGGGCCGATGATGAGCAGTTCTTC. This translates into CASSLWADDEQFF.

Points on this clone: A single base is all that separates this from a far larger clone, so a read error is likely. Other DNA sequences within the sample encode an identical CDR3. The chain recombines TRBV10-2 with TRBJ1-2; maybe TRBD1 (6 bases). The CDR3 length is 11 residues. From germline, CDR1 is WSHSY and CDR2 SAAADI. V was pared by 4 bases and J by 8 bases, with 8 bases between. Here the CDR3 reads CASSGDRGYTF. The CDR3 DNA follows: TGCGCCAGCAGTGGAGACAGGGGCTACACCTTC.

The genes are TRBV7-3 and TRBJ1-5; D call uncertain. V was clipped by 5 bases and J by 6 bases, with 11 bases between them. The CDR3 runs to 13 residues. Germline assignment: CDR1 SGHTA and CDR2 FQGTGA. DNA for the CDR3: TGTGCCAGCAGCCAACAGCCGGGTCAGCCCCAGCATTTT. Its translation is CASSQQPGQPQHF.

This clone was recorded once. The chain uses TRBV7-2 and TRBJ1-2; D unclear. Deletions cut 3 bases from V and 6 bases from J, with 11 bases between. Germline CDR1 reads SGHTA; CDR2 reads FQGNSA. CDR3 length: 13 residues. The CDR3 reads CASSFLGTDGYTF. For the CDR3, the DNA is TGTGCCAGCAGCTTTCTTGGTACGGATGGCTACACCTTC.

The chain couples TRBV10-3 to TRBJ1-1, with D possibly being TRBD1 (6 bases). Germline V CDR1 and CDR2: ENHRY, SYGVKD. The CDR3 is made up of 12 amino acids. V dropped 8 bases and J dropped 3 bases, with 10 bases sitting between them. The DNA of the CDR3 is TGTGCCATCCAGGGGTCGGACACTGAAGCTTTCTTT. This codes for CAIQGSDTEAFF.

With respect to this clone: A much larger clone differs by one base, so this may be a read error. The chain couples TRBV2 to TRBJ2-3; D is ambiguous. The length of the CDR3 is 12 residues. Germline CDR1 SNHLY, CDR2 FYNNEI. V lost 10 bases to trimming and J lost 2 bases, with 10 bases between them. CDR3 residues: CATTLHTDTQYF. Here the CDR3 DNA reads TGTGCCACCACCCTGCACACAGATACGCAGTATTTT.

The chain is built from TRBV19 and TRBJ2-1; 10 positions match TRBD2. CDR3 size: 15 residues. V was pared by 1 base and J by 8 bases, with 5 bases of the junction left unmatched. Germline loops: CDR1 LNHDA, CDR2 SQIVND (reference sequence). This CDR3 reads CASSIGSSGSHEQFF. CDR3 DNA: TGTGCCAGTAGTATAGGCTCTAGCGGGAGCCATGAGCAGTTCTTC.